These T cell receptor beta chains were read from a single sample in a study of CD4 T cells in relation to SARS-CoV-2 and coronaviruses. The assay was immunoSEQ multiplex PCR, and TCRdb's table has in-frame clones only and misses some. The table records nearly 70,000 clones, 93% of them present only once. The sequencing sample was made of naive CD4+ T cells from PBMCs. The receptors here all came from a human donor in good health. The CDR3 runs from the conserved cysteine through the conserved F or W. A D gene is named only where the DNA matches it firmly. Clone size is given for some rows only: seen once, a few or many times, or a class if the clone is expanded.

clone_size: NA
j_call: TRBJ1-3
v_call: TRBV18
d_call: TRBD1
cdr3_nt: TGTGCCAGCTCACTGGGGACAGATGGAAACACCATATATTTT
cdr3_aa: CASSLGTDGNTIYF

clone_size: NA
j_call: TRBJ2-7
v_call: TRBV30
d_call: NA
cdr3_nt: TGTGCCTGGAGTGTTTTAGGGCTGCAGTCCAACGAGCAGTACTTC
cdr3_aa: CAWSVLGLQSNEQYF

clone_size: NA
j_call: TRBJ2-7
v_call: TRBV13
d_call: TRBD1
cdr3_nt: TGTGCCAGCACCCCGGGACAGGGATCAGACGAGCAGTACTTC
cdr3_aa: CASTPGQGSDEQYF

clone_size: once
j_call: TRBJ1-3
v_call: TRBV15
d_call: NA
cdr3_nt: TGTGCCACCAGCAGAGGGTCTGCTGGAAACACCATATATTTT
cdr3_aa: CATSRGSAGNTIYF

clone_size: NA
j_call: TRBJ1-2
v_call: TRBV4-1
d_call: TRBD1
cdr3_nt: TGCGCCAGCAGCCAACCGTTTCAGGGGGCCGTCTATGGCTACACCTTC
cdr3_aa: CASSQPFQGAVYGYTF

clone_size: NA
j_call: TRBJ1-6
v_call: TRBV7-9
d_call: NA
cdr3_nt: TGTGCCAGCAGCCCGGGGGCGCCATGGGGTTCACCCCTCCACTTT
cdr3_aa: CASSPGAPWGSPLHF

clone_size: NA
j_call: TRBJ2-7
v_call: TRBV7-9
d_call: TRBD2
cdr3_nt: TGTGCCAGCAGCTTGGTGGCTAGCGGGGCTGAGCAGTACTTC
cdr3_aa: CASSLVASGAEQYF

clone_size: NA
j_call: TRBJ1-5
v_call: TRBV4-1
d_call: NA
cdr3_nt: TGCGCCAGCAGCCAAGATCAAAGGTTCAATCAGCCCCAGCATTTT
cdr3_aa: CASSQDQRFNQPQHF

clone_size: NA
j_call: TRBJ2-7
v_call: TRBV4-2
d_call: TRBD2
cdr3_nt: TGTGCCAGCAGCCAATTGACTAGCGGTACCTACGAGCAGTACTTC
cdr3_aa: CASSQLTSGTYEQYF

clone_size: NA
j_call: TRBJ2-7
v_call: TRBV2
d_call: TRBD1
cdr3_nt: TGTGCCAGCAGCCCCGGGACAGGGGGGTACGAGCAGTACTTC
cdr3_aa: CASSPGTGGYEQYF

clone_size: few
j_call: TRBJ1-4
v_call: TRBV5-1
d_call: NA
cdr3_nt: TGCGCCAGCAGCGTTCAGGGTACTAATGAAAAACTGTTTTTT
cdr3_aa: CASSVQGTNEKLFF

clone_size: NA
j_call: TRBJ2-5
v_call: TRBV5-1
d_call: NA
cdr3_nt: TGCGCCAGCAGCCCCGGGCCCCTTGAGACCCAGTACTTC
cdr3_aa: CASSPGPLETQYF

clone_size: NA
j_call: TRBJ2-2
v_call: TRBV5-1
d_call: TRBD1
cdr3_nt: TGCGCCAGCAGCTTGGAGGGGGCCCTGATGGGCACCGGGGAGCTGTTTTTT
cdr3_aa: CASSLEGALMGTGELFF

clone_size: NA
j_call: TRBJ1-5
v_call: TRBV6-4
d_call: NA
cdr3_nt: TGTGCCAGCAGATTACTGGTTCAGCCCCAGCATTTT
cdr3_aa: CASRLLVQPQHF

clone_size: NA
j_call: TRBJ2-3
v_call: TRBV19
d_call: NA
cdr3_nt: TGTGCCAGTAGCAGAGACGCCGCTAGCACAGATACGCAGTATTTT
cdr3_aa: CASSRDAASTDTQYF

clone_size: NA
j_call: TRBJ1-1
v_call: TRBV7-2
d_call: TRBD1
cdr3_nt: TGTGCCAGCAGCGCCAACGACAGGGCGGGTAGGACTGAAGCTTTCTTT
cdr3_aa: CASSANDRAGRTEAFF

clone_size: NA
j_call: TRBJ1-5
v_call: TRBV27
d_call: NA
cdr3_nt: TGTGCCAGCAGTTCATCCCCCAGACAGACCAATCAGCCCCAGCATTTT
cdr3_aa: CASSSSPRQTNQPQHF

clone_size: NA
j_call: TRBJ1-6
v_call: TRBV18
d_call: NA
cdr3_nt: TGTGCCAGCTCACCGGACCCTAACTCACCCCTCCACTTT
cdr3_aa: CASSPDPNSPLHF

clone_size: NA
j_call: TRBJ2-4
v_call: TRBV29-1
d_call: NA
cdr3_nt: TGCAGCGTTGAAGAAGGGGCGGAGATTCAGTACTTC
cdr3_aa: CSVEEGAEIQYF

clone_size: NA
j_call: TRBJ1-1
v_call: TRBV5-1
d_call: TRBD1
cdr3_nt: TGCGCCAGCAGAAGACAGGGGAGCACTGAAGCTTTCTTT
cdr3_aa: CASRRQGSTEAFF

clone_size: NA
j_call: TRBJ1-6
v_call: TRBV5-6
d_call: TRBD1
cdr3_nt: TGTGCCAGCAGCGGCGGGACAGCCAATTCACCCCTCCACTTT
cdr3_aa: CASSGGTANSPLHF

clone_size: NA
j_call: TRBJ1-4
v_call: TRBV5-1
d_call: NA
cdr3_nt: TGCGCCAGCAGCTTCTCCGGCGGTGAAAAACTGTTTTTT
cdr3_aa: CASSFSGGEKLFF

clone_size: NA
j_call: TRBJ2-2
v_call: TRBV19
d_call: TRBD2
cdr3_nt: TGTGCCAGTAGTATAGCGGGAGGAACGAACACCGGGGAGCTGTTTTTT
cdr3_aa: CASSIAGGTNTGELFF

clone_size: NA
j_call: TRBJ2-7
v_call: TRBV30
d_call: TRBD1
cdr3_nt: TGTGCCTGCCAACCACGACAGGGTAAACACGAGCAGTACTTC
cdr3_aa: CACQPRQGKHEQYF

clone_size: once
j_call: TRBJ2-7
v_call: TRBV5-8
d_call: NA
cdr3_nt: TGTGCCAGCAGCTTGAGGTGGCAGGGAGACATCTACGAGCAGTACTTC
cdr3_aa: CASSLRWQGDIYEQYF

clone_size: NA
j_call: TRBJ2-1
v_call: TRBV15
d_call: NA
cdr3_nt: TGTGCCACCAGCTCCAGGAGGAATGAGCAGTTCTTC
cdr3_aa: CATSSRRNEQFF

clone_size: once
j_call: TRBJ2-1
v_call: TRBV19
d_call: TRBD1
cdr3_nt: TGTGCCAGTACCGGGACAGGGCGGGTCTTC
cdr3_aa: CASTGTGRVF

clone_size: NA
j_call: TRBJ2-1
v_call: TRBV6-5
d_call: TRBD2
cdr3_nt: TGTGCCAGCAAAGCGGGAAACTCCTACAATGAGCAGTTCTTC
cdr3_aa: CASKAGNSYNEQFF

clone_size: NA
j_call: TRBJ2-1
v_call: TRBV6-2/TRBV6-3
d_call: NA
cdr3_nt: TGTGCCAGCAGCCAGGACTCGGCACGGAGCGAGCAGTTCTTC
cdr3_aa: CASSQDSARSEQFF

clone_size: NA
j_call: TRBJ2-7
v_call: TRBV6-1
d_call: NA
cdr3_nt: TGTGCCAGCAGTGAAGCTCCGAGGGTCTACGAGCAGTACTTC
cdr3_aa: CASSEAPRVYEQYF

clone_size: NA
j_call: TRBJ2-7
v_call: TRBV5-1
d_call: NA
cdr3_nt: TGCGCCAGCAGCTTGTACGGGGGCGAATATATCTACGAGCAGTACTTC
cdr3_aa: CASSLYGGEYIYEQYF

clone_size: NA
j_call: TRBJ1-5
v_call: TRBV24-1
d_call: NA
cdr3_nt: TGTGCCACCAGTGATGTCCAGGGCAATCAGCCCCAGCATTTT
cdr3_aa: CATSDVQGNQPQHF

clone_size: NA
j_call: TRBJ2-1
v_call: TRBV4-1
d_call: TRBD2
cdr3_nt: TGCGCCAGCAGCCCCGGGACTAGCGCAACCTACAATGAGCAGTTCTTC
cdr3_aa: CASSPGTSATYNEQFF

clone_size: NA
j_call: TRBJ2-1
v_call: TRBV10-3
d_call: TRBD2
cdr3_nt: TGTGCCACAAACAACGGACTAGCGGGAGGATTCGGTGAGCAGTTCTTC
cdr3_aa: CATNNGLAGGFGEQFF

clone_size: once
j_call: TRBJ2-2
v_call: TRBV9
d_call: TRBD2
cdr3_nt: TGTGCCAGCAGCGTCACTAGCGGGATTAACGCGAACACCGGGGAGCTGTTTTTT
cdr3_aa: CASSVTSGINANTGELFF

clone_size: NA
j_call: TRBJ1-3
v_call: TRBV30
d_call: NA
cdr3_nt: TGTGCCTGGAGTATTCCCACAGGGTCTTCTGGAAACACCATATATTTT
cdr3_aa: CAWSIPTGSSGNTIYF

clone_size: NA
j_call: TRBJ1-2
v_call: TRBV4-3
d_call: NA
cdr3_nt: TGCGCCAGCAGCCAAGATCGAAATGGGAAAGTCACCTTC
cdr3_aa: CASSQDRNGKVTF

clone_size: NA
j_call: TRBJ1-5
v_call: TRBV24-1
d_call: TRBD1
cdr3_nt: TGTGCCACCAGTGACCCTCGGACAGGGAGCAATCAGCCCCAGCATTTT
cdr3_aa: CATSDPRTGSNQPQHF

clone_size: NA
j_call: TRBJ2-7
v_call: TRBV11-2
d_call: TRBD1
cdr3_nt: TGTGCCAGCAGCTTCCGCCCGAGGGGGCTTTACGAGCAGTACTTC
cdr3_aa: CASSFRPRGLYEQYF

clone_size: NA
j_call: TRBJ1-5
v_call: TRBV18
d_call: TRBD1
cdr3_nt: TGTGCCAGCTCACAAGGACAGGGGATGGGTCAGCCCCAGCATTTT
cdr3_aa: CASSQGQGMGQPQHF

clone_size: NA
j_call: TRBJ2-7
v_call: TRBV7-9
d_call: TRBD2
cdr3_nt: TGTGCCAGCAGCCATAGCGGGAGGGCCACCTACGAGCAGTACTTC
cdr3_aa: CASSHSGRATYEQYF

clone_size: NA
j_call: TRBJ2-5
v_call: TRBV7-9
d_call: NA
cdr3_nt: TGTGCCAGCAGCTTAGAGACAGGCGCGCAGCCCCAGTACTTC
cdr3_aa: CASSLETGAQPQYF

clone_size: NA
j_call: TRBJ2-5
v_call: TRBV19
d_call: TRBD2
cdr3_nt: TGTGCCAGTAGTACCCGGACTAGCGGGGACCAAGAGACCCAGTACTTC
cdr3_aa: CASSTRTSGDQETQYF

clone_size: NA
j_call: TRBJ2-5
v_call: TRBV24-1
d_call: NA
cdr3_nt: TGTGCCACCAGTGACCCCGGACAGGGAGGGGGAGAGACCCAGTACTTC
cdr3_aa: CATSDPGQGGGETQYF

clone_size: NA
j_call: TRBJ1-3
v_call: TRBV9
d_call: TRBD1
cdr3_nt: TGTGCCAGCAGCGTGGGGACAGATTCCTCTGGAAACACCATATATTTT
cdr3_aa: CASSVGTDSSGNTIYF

clone_size: NA
j_call: TRBJ1-3
v_call: TRBV6-6
d_call: TRBD1
cdr3_nt: TGTGCCAGCGTTACAGGGGGTGGAAACACCATATATTTT
cdr3_aa: CASVTGGGNTIYF

clone_size: NA
j_call: TRBJ2-5
v_call: TRBV27
d_call: TRBD2
cdr3_nt: TGTGCCAGCTTTCTCGCGTCTAGCGGGAGATCTCAAGAGACCCAGTACTTC
cdr3_aa: CASFLASSGRSQETQYF

clone_size: NA
j_call: TRBJ1-1
v_call: TRBV9
d_call: NA
cdr3_nt: TGTGCCAGCAGCGTAGCCTCGAACACTGAAGCTTTCTTT
cdr3_aa: CASSVASNTEAFF

clone_size: NA
j_call: TRBJ2-3
v_call: TRBV29-1
d_call: NA
cdr3_nt: TGCAGCGTTGCCCCTTCCATAGATACGCAGTATTTT
cdr3_aa: CSVAPSIDTQYF

clone_size: NA
j_call: TRBJ2-5
v_call: TRBV7-2
d_call: NA
cdr3_nt: TGTGCCAGCAGCGTAAGACTAGTTTGGGGGAAAGAGACCCAGTACTTC
cdr3_aa: CASSVRLVWGKETQYF

clone_size: NA
j_call: TRBJ2-3
v_call: TRBV7-9
d_call: NA
cdr3_nt: TGTGCCAGCACCTTACACACAGGCCTGAACACAGATACGCAGTATTTT
cdr3_aa: CASTLHTGLNTDTQYF

clone_size: NA
j_call: TRBJ2-5
v_call: TRBV24-1
d_call: NA
cdr3_nt: TGTGCCACCAGTGAGGACGACGGCCAAGAGACCCAGTACTTC
cdr3_aa: CATSEDDGQETQYF

clone_size: NA
j_call: TRBJ2-2
v_call: TRBV5-1
d_call: NA
cdr3_nt: TGCGCCAGCAGCTTGTATTCCTCGGGGGCAGGCACCGGGGAGCTGTTTTTT
cdr3_aa: CASSLYSSGAGTGELFF

clone_size: NA
j_call: TRBJ2-5
v_call: TRBV4-1
d_call: TRBD2
cdr3_nt: TGCGCCAGCAGCCGGTCTAGCAGCGGGAGGGCCCCTGGAGAGACCCAGTACTTC
cdr3_aa: CASSRSSSGRAPGETQYF

clone_size: NA
j_call: TRBJ2-3
v_call: TRBV7-9
d_call: TRBD2
cdr3_nt: TGTGCCAGCAGCTTAGCCGAATTAGCGGGAGGGCCCTTTCTGGATACGCAGTATTTT
cdr3_aa: CASSLAELAGGPFLDTQYF

clone_size: once
j_call: TRBJ2-7
v_call: TRBV9
d_call: NA
cdr3_nt: TGTGCCAGCAGCGCAACCGGGACACCTCATACCGAGCAGTACTTC
cdr3_aa: CASSATGTPHTEQYF

clone_size: once
j_call: TRBJ1-5
v_call: TRBV19
d_call: NA
cdr3_nt: TGTGCCAGTAGTTTCATAAATCAGCCCCAGCATTTT
cdr3_aa: CASSFINQPQHF

clone_size: NA
j_call: TRBJ1-2
v_call: TRBV24-1
d_call: NA
cdr3_nt: TGTGCCACCAGTGGATTACACGATGGCTACACCTTC
cdr3_aa: CATSGLHDGYTF

clone_size: NA
j_call: TRBJ1-4
v_call: TRBV2
d_call: NA
cdr3_nt: TGTGCCAGCAGGGGAGTGGATGAAAAACTGTTTTTT
cdr3_aa: CASRGVDEKLFF

clone_size: NA
j_call: TRBJ2-5
v_call: TRBV5-1
d_call: NA
cdr3_nt: TGCGCCAGCAGCGAGCGGGAGACCCAGTACTTC
cdr3_aa: CASSERETQYF